This passage covers 17 T cell receptor beta chains from one sample sequenced in a study of T cell repertoires in cytomegalovirus infection. No antigen has been identified for these receptors. MiXCR, run by TCRdb on the reads, gives a single entry per CDR3 protein. The sample holds fewer than 650,000 distinct CDR3 sequences, approximately 40% seen once. The source was cultured PBMCs, collected from culture after CMV antigen stimulation. The origin of the receptors is a human donor in good health (CMV status not recorded). Some clones in this sample may be carry-over from other donors' samples.

This clonotype was seen more than once but under ten times. The chain employs TRBV12-3 or TRBV12-4 and TRBJ1-1; D is possibly TRBD1 (5 bases). Trimming cost V 3 bases and J 10 bases, with 15 bases left between them. The CDR3 runs to 13 residues. The CDR3 DNA reads TGTGCCAGCAGTTTGGGGACCTCAAGGGGAGCTTTCTTT. It encodes CASSLGTSRGAFF.

This chain uses TRBV4-2 with TRBJ1-6; D is ambiguous. CDR3 size: 15 residues. V was cut by 0 bases and J by 7 bases, with 10 bases left in between. Germline V gene data show CDR1 as LGHNA and CDR2 as YNFKEQ. In DNA form, the CDR3 reads TGTGCCAGCAGCCAAGAAAATAGGCGAAATTCACCCCTCCACTTT. Translated: CASSQENRRNSPLHF.

CDR3 protein: CASSLRWVGGELFF. Here the CDR3 DNA reads TGTGCCAGCAGCCTCCGGTGGGTGGGCGGGGAGCTGTTTTTT. The genes are TRBV7-2 and TRBJ2-2; the D is unclear. V lost 5 bases, J lost 7 bases, and 14 bases lay in between. CDR3 size: 14 residues. Per the germline V gene, CDR1 is SGHTA and CDR2 is FQGNSA.

This clonotype turned up a few times. The CDR3 DNA is TGCAGTGCTAGACGGACTAGCGGAGCCTACGAGCAGTACTTC. Translation gives CSARRTSGAYEQYF. This chain links TRBV20-1 with TRBJ2-7, with 10 bases lining up with TRBD2. Looked up from germline, CDR1 is DFQATT and CDR2 is SNEGSKA (reference sequence). Trimming took 2 bases from V and 2 from J; bases not matched to a gene: 3. The CDR3 spans 14 residues.

The chain couples TRBV5-4 to TRBJ1-3, with a tentative D call TRBD1 (6 bases). CDR3 length: 15 residues. V was cut by 4 bases and J by 0 bases, with 11 bases left in between. The germline gives CDR1 SGHNT, CDR2 YYREEE (reference sequence). The CDR3 reads CASSKGQVSGNTIYF. DNA of the CDR3: TGTGCCAGCAGCAAGGGACAAGTCTCTGGAAACACCATATATTTT.

This clonotype was seen ten or more times. This sequence joins TRBV7-2 and TRBJ2-4, with D perhaps assigned TRBD1 or TRBD2 (5 bases each). This CDR3 is 18 amino acids long. CDR1 and CDR2 from the germline V gene are SGHTA and FQGNSA. The V end lost 1 base, the J end lost 2 bases, and 18 bases lay between the germline ends. The CDR3 bases are TGTGCCAGCAGCTTAGGGGGGTTCCGGGCTTGGTCCAAAAACATTCAGTACTTC. Amino acid sequence: CASSLGGFRAWSKNIQYF. The entire variable domain, with the rest obtained from reference TRBV7-2 and TRBJ2-4, is as follows: GAGVSQSPSNKVTEKGKDVELRCDPISGHTALYWYRQSLGQGLEFLIYFQGNSAPDKSGLPSDRFSAERTGGSVSTLTIQRTQQEDSAVYLCASSLGGFRAWSKNIQYFGAGTRLSVL.

Only a few counts were recorded for this clonotype. The chain combines TRBV7-6 with TRBJ2-6; D ambiguous. V gave up 5 bases and J gave up 5 bases, with 28 bases separating them. The CDR3 is 20 amino acids. Germline-derived CDR1 and CDR2 are SGHVS and FNYEAQ. In nucleotides, the CDR3 is TGTGCCAGCAGCCCGCTCAAAACGGTCGGGTCGAGCGCGTGGGCCAACGTCCTGACTTTC. This gives the protein CASSPLKTVGSSAWANVLTF. Combining the CDR3 with reference TRBV7-6 and TRBJ2-6 gives the whole variable domain GAGVSQSPRYKVTKRGQDVALRCDPISGHVSLYWYRQALGQGPEFLTYFNYEAQQDKSGLPNDRFSAERPEGSISTLTIQRTEQRDSAMYRCASSPLKTVGSSAWANVLTFGAGSRLTVL.

The chain joins TRBV2 to TRBJ2-2, with 10 bases identical to TRBD2. The CDR3 sequence is 16 residues long. Germline V lookup: CDR1 SNHLY, CDR2 FYNNEI. After removal of 6 bases from V and 0 bases from J, the junction contained 4 bases not matched to a gene. This CDR3 is CASSDTSGANTGELFF. The CDR3, as DNA: TGTGCCAGCAGCGACACTAGCGGGGCGAACACCGGGGAGCTGTTTTTT.

This clonotype has only a few counts. This chain joins TRBV5-4 and TRBJ2-3; TRBD1 matches 10 bases. Germline trimming cut 3 bases from V and 3 bases from J; bases unmatched to any gene: 7. The CDR3 loop spans 16 amino acids. Per germline, CDR1 SGHNT and CDR2 YYREEE (reference sequence). CDR3 nucleotide sequence: TGTGCCAGCAGCTCCCGGGACAGGGGTTCGACAGATACGCAGTATTTT. Translating it yields CASSSRDRGSTDTQYF.

In this sample, this clonotype turned up a few times. The V call is TRBV12-3 or TRBV12-4, the J call TRBJ1-1, with a possible D match to TRBD1 (6 bases). Between the trimmed V and J ends, which lost 7 bases and 8 bases, there was a span of 17 bases. The CDR3 has 13 amino acids. CDR3 protein: CASTISLGTEAFF. CDR3 nucleotide sequence: TGTGCCAGCACCATCAGCCTTGGGACAGAAGCTTTCTTT.

The chain has TRBV7-3 and TRBJ2-3; 11 bases match TRBD2. With V trimmed by 2 bases and J by 6 bases, 7 bases remained unmatched. CDR1 and CDR2 (germline): SGHTA, FQGTGA. This CDR3 region has 16 residues. Here the CDR3 reads CASSLYLAGGLDTQYF. The CDR3 bases are TGTGCCAGCAGCTTATACCTAGCGGGAGGTTTGGATACGCAGTATTTT.

The sample holds a few counts of this clonotype. This chain uses TRBV7-2 with TRBJ2-3, with D possibly being TRBD1 or TRBD2 (5 bases each). V gave up 4 bases and J gave up 8 bases, with 16 bases separating them. Germline-derived CDR1 and CDR2 are SGHTA and FQGNSA. The CDR3 contains 14 residues. CDR3 residues: CASSSQGPRGTQYF. CDR3 sequence (DNA): TGTGCCAGCAGCTCCCAGGGACCCCGGGGTACGCAGTATTTT.

The J gene is TRBJ1-1, the V gene TRBV18, with 9 positions matching TRBD1. The J segment lost 1 base and the V segment lost 2 bases, leaving 5 bases of the junction unmatched. Germline V gene sequence: CDR1 KGHSH, CDR2 LQKENI. This CDR3 has 16 amino acids. CDR3 nucleotides: TGTGCCAGCTCACCAGGGACAGGGCTTAGGAACACTGAAGCTTTCTTT. The encoded protein is CASSPGTGLRNTEAFF.

About this clonotype: The junction does not match germline at one end; this may be a read error. The chain couples TRBV4-1 to TRBJ1-3; 9 bases are a match to TRBD1. The CDR3 has 17 amino acids. Germline values: CDR1 MGHRA, CDR2 YSYEKL. The CDR3 DNA is TGTGCCAGCAGCCAAGACCCGGGACAGGGCTCTGGAAACACCATATATTTT. This gives the protein CASSQDPGQGSGNTIYF.

The chain is built from TRBV4-1 and TRBJ2-7, with a weak D call TRBD2 (5 bases). This CDR3 spans 14 amino acids. Germline V gene data show CDR1 as MGHRA and CDR2 as YSYEKL. The V end was cut by 1 base, the J end by 3 bases, with 10 bases between. Here the CDR3 reads CASSQVGLFYEQYF. Here the CDR3 DNA reads TGCGCCAGCAGCCAAGTAGGACTTTTCTACGAGCAGTACTTC.

This chain uses TRBV20-1 with TRBJ2-2; 14 bases match TRBD2. Looked up from germline, CDR1 is DFQATT and CDR2 is SNEGSKA (reference sequence). This CDR3 region has 14 residues. DNA for the CDR3: TGCATTGGGACTAGCGGGGGTAACACCGGGGAGCTGTTTTTT. Amino acid sequence: CIGTSGGNTGELFF.

The chain links TRBV20-1 to TRBJ2-3; 11 bases are a match to TRBD2. J was trimmed by 7 bases and V by 0 bases; bases with no gene match: 6. The CDR3 extends over 15 amino acids. Germline V gene sequence: CDR1 DFQATT, CDR2 SNEGSKA (reference sequence). The CDR3: CSARDLTSGIHTQYF. The CDR3 DNA reads as TGCAGTGCTAGAGATCTGACTAGCGGGATACATACGCAGTATTTT.